Listed here are 21 T cell receptor beta chains from one sample, sequenced in a study of metastatic and nonmetastatic thyroid tumors. TCRdb re-called clones from the PCR reads using MiXCR. The sample records roughly 25,000 clones, about 13% being singletons. No patient received treatment before thyroid surgery. The sequenced sample consisted of blood. These TCRs come from a female donor with papillary thyroid cancer or a benign thyroid nodule (not recorded which). Some clones in this sample may be carry-over from other donors' samples.

This clone was recorded many times. This chain uses TRBV7-6 with TRBJ2-5; 12 bases line up with TRBD2. With 1 base clipped from V and 2 bases from J, the junction kept 2 bases outside the gene matches. CDR3 length: 16 amino acids. CDR1 and CDR2 (germline): SGHVS, FNYEAQ. CDR3 residues: CASSLGGLAGQETQYF. CDR3 DNA sequence: TGTGCCAGCAGCTTAGGCGGACTAGCGGGACAAGAGACCCAGTACTTC. Complete variable domain (other parts from reference TRBV7-6 and TRBJ2-5): GAGVSQSPRYKVTKRGQDVALRCDPISGHVSLYWYRQALGQGPEFLTYFNYEAQQDKSGLPNDRFSAERPEGSISTLTIQRTEQRDSAMYRCASSLGGLAGQETQYFGPGTRLLVL.

At least ten counts were recorded for this clone. V and J are TRBV28 and TRBJ1-5; 9 bases are shared with TRBD1. From germline, CDR1 is MDHEN and CDR2 SYDVKM. The CDR3 is 16 residues long. Unmatched junction bases numbered 8, after V lost 5 bases and J lost 3 bases. The CDR3 here is CASSEADRGDNQPQHF. The CDR3 DNA sequence: TGTGCCAGCAGTGAAGCGGACAGGGGTGACAATCAGCCCCAGCATTTT.

This clone was found many times. This sequence joins TRBV12-3 or TRBV12-4 and TRBJ2-7; 8 positions match TRBD1. The ends lost 8 bases at V and 2 bases at J; junction bases unmatched: 5. The CDR3 is 13 amino acids. CDR3 loop: CASVRTGTYEQYF. The CDR3 nucleotides are TGTGCCAGCGTTAGGACAGGGACCTACGAGCAGTACTTC.

The genes are TRBV11-2 and TRBJ2-7; 7 nucleotides agree with TRBD1. Trimming at V came to 5 bases and at J to 6 bases, leaving 7 bases not matched to a gene. Per germline, CDR1 SGHAT and CDR2 FQNNGV. The CDR3 has 13 residues. CDR3 residues: CASSPDRVGEQYF. The CDR3 DNA reads as TGTGCCAGCAGCCCCGACAGGGTAGGCGAGCAGTACTTC.

This clone is classed as medium-sized (0.01 to 0.1%). The rearrangement uses TRBV6-2 or TRBV6-3 and TRBJ2-7, with unresolved D. The germline CDR1 and CDR2 sequences are MNHEY and SVGEGT. CDR3 size: 17 residues. Trimming shortened V by 0 bases and J by 4 bases, and 19 bases separated the two germline ends. The CDR3 bases are TGTGCCAGCAGTTACTCACGGGCGCGGCTTCTTGCGTACGAGCAGTACTTC. Encoded protein: CASSYSRARLLAYEQYF.

This clone was observed at least ten times. This same CDR3 is encoded by further DNA sequences in the sample. The V call is TRBV7-2, the J call TRBJ1-2, with a tentative D call TRBD1 (5 bases). The CDR3 has 14 amino acids. Germline V lookup: CDR1 SGHTA, CDR2 FQGNSA. V was cut by 5 bases and J by 8 bases, with 18 bases left in between. The CDR3 DNA is TGTGCCAGCAGCACGGGACCGCGGTCTTTCGGCTACACCTTC. This gives the protein CASSTGPRSFGYTF.

The table lists this clone with many counts. This sequence joins TRBV5-6 and TRBJ1-1; D is uncertain. The CDR3 extends over 18 amino acids. Germline V gene lookup returns CDR1 SGHDT and CDR2 YYEEEE. Trimming pared 0 bases from V and 0 bases from J, leaving 18 bases between. The CDR3 nucleotides are TGTGCCAGCAGCTTGGGGTGGCCCACAAATCACATGAACACTGAAGCTTTCTTT. Translated: CASSLGWPTNHMNTEAFF.

This clone occurred many times. Other DNA sequences in this specimen translate into the identical CDR3. This rearrangement joins TRBV2 to TRBJ2-7, with 12 bases matching TRBD2. Per the germline V gene, CDR1 is SNHLY and CDR2 is FYNNEI. The V segment lost 8 bases and the J segment 6 bases; nucleotides outside the gene matches: 8. The CDR3 contains 14 residues. CDR3 DNA: TGTGCCAGCGCCAGACTAGCGGGAGTTCCCGAGCAGTACTTC. Translated: CASARLAGVPEQYF.

This clone came up many times. This sequence joins TRBV11-2 and TRBJ1-2; the match to TRBD1 covers 7 bases. V shed 3 bases, J shed 7 bases, and the junction held 11 bases outside the gene matches. The CDR3 covers 15 residues. Germline V gene sequence: CDR1 SGHAT, CDR2 FQNNGV. This CDR3 reads CASSFRDRSPPGYTF. The CDR3 DNA is TGTGCCAGCAGCTTCCGGGACAGATCTCCGCCTGGCTACACCTTC.

This chain's CDR3 is CSARQWNRTGELFF. In DNA form, the CDR3 reads TGCAGTGCTAGGCAGTGGAACCGCACCGGGGAGCTGTTTTTT. The chain carries TRBV20-1 and TRBJ2-2, with D unclear. Deletions cut 3 bases from V and 4 bases from J, with 12 bases between. Germline lookup yields CDR1 DFQATT and CDR2 SNEGSKA (reference sequence). This CDR3 contains 14 residues.

At least ten counts were recorded for this clone. The chain carries TRBV2 and TRBJ1-3; 7 nucleotides line up with TRBD1. CDR1 is SNHLY and CDR2 is FYNNEI in the germline V gene. CDR3 length: 13 residues. The junction had 1 base not matched to a gene; V was cut back by 8 bases and J by 0 bases. This chain's CDR3 is CASGTDSGNTIYF. Written as DNA, the CDR3 is TGTGCCAGCGGGACAGACTCTGGAAACACCATATATTTT.

Many counts were recorded for this clone. V usage is TRBV7-2 and J usage is TRBJ2-1; D is possibly TRBD2 (6 bases). CDR1 is SGHTA and CDR2 is FQGNSA in the germline V gene. This CDR3 is 15 amino acids long. The V and J ends lost 5 bases and 2 bases respectively, with 13 bases between them. The CDR3 here is CASSTGTSAYNEQFF. In DNA form, the CDR3 reads TGTGCCAGCAGCACCGGGACTTCAGCCTACAATGAGCAGTTCTTC.

This chain links TRBV20-1 with TRBJ2-2, with 11 bases lining up with TRBD2. The germline gives CDR1 DFQATT, CDR2 SNEGSKA (reference sequence). Losses at the gene ends were 6 bases for V and 6 bases for J; bases not matched to a gene: 3. This CDR3 is 13 amino acids long. The CDR3 bases are TGCAGTGCCCCTAGCGGGAGGTCCGGGGAGCTGTTTTTT. It yields the protein CSAPSGRSGELFF.

The rearrangement links TRBV20-1 to TRBJ2-7, with TRBD2 identical over 10 bases. This CDR3 region has 12 residues. CDR1 is DFQATT and CDR2 is SNEGSKA in the germline V gene (reference sequence). Trimming took 6 bases from V and 13 from J; bases not matched to a gene: 12. This chain's CDR3 is CSALSGRPSLYF. The CDR3 coding sequence is TGCAGTGCCCTTAGCGGGAGGCCCTCACTCTACTTC.

This clone was recorded at least ten times. This chain connects TRBV4-1 to TRBJ2-7, with 10 bases identical to TRBD1. V lost 1 base to trimming and J lost 5 bases; unmatched junction nucleotides: 5. The germline CDR1 and CDR2 sequences are MGHRA and YSYEKL. CDR3 size: 15 residues. The CDR3 bases are TGCGCCAGCAGCCAAGCTAAGGACAGGGGGGACGAGCAGTACTTC. It specifies CASSQAKDRGDEQYF.

This clone is categorized as medium-sized (0.01 to 0.1%). The genes are TRBV4-1 and TRBJ1-5, with D hard to call. CDR1 MGHRA and CDR2 YSYEKL come from the germline V gene. Trimming removed 2 bases at V and 4 bases at J, with 3 bases between. There are 12 residues in the CDR3. In DNA, the CDR3 is TGCGCCAGCAGCCAACCGAATCAGCCCCAGCATTTT. Protein product: CASSQPNQPQHF.

This clone has a count of ten or more. The chain combines TRBV3-1 with TRBJ2-5; possible D gene TRBD2, 6 bases. Germline CDR1 and CDR2: LGHDT and YNNKEL (reference sequence). The CDR3 has 14 amino acids. With 4 bases removed from V and 4 bases from J, the gap between germline ends came to 13 bases. In DNA, the CDR3 is TGTGCCAGCAGCCCACCGGGGGTGGGAGAGACCCAGTACTTC. Protein sequence: CASSPPGVGETQYF.

In its sample, this clone was seen many times. The chain couples TRBV19 to TRBJ2-7; 9 nucleotides match TRBD2. The length of the CDR3 is 14 residues. Germline V gene lookup returns CDR1 LNHDA and CDR2 SQIVND (reference sequence). The V segment lost 5 bases and the J segment 7 bases; nucleotides outside the gene matches: 9. The CDR3 nucleotides are TGTGCCAGTAGTTTGGTAGCGGGAGTATGGGAGCAGTACTTC. Translation gives CASSLVAGVWEQYF.

This clone appeared many times. This CDR3 is missing its conserved last phenylalanine or tryptophan, likely due to a read error. The chain combines TRBV5-4 with TRBJ2-1; 10 bases match TRBD2. Germline lookup yields CDR1 SGHNT and CDR2 YYREEE (reference sequence). The CDR3 is 16 amino acids. The J segment lost 4 bases and the V segment lost 1 base, leaving 5 bases of the junction unmatched. CDR3 in amino acids: CASSLPGLAAYNEQFL. In DNA, the CDR3 is TGTGCCAGCAGCTTGCCTGGACTAGCGGCTTACAATGAGCAGTTCCTC.

This clone was seen at least ten times. The V call is TRBV7-9, the J call TRBJ1-4; TRBD1 might be the D (6 bases). This CDR3 spans 13 amino acids. Germline V gene lookup returns CDR1 SEHNR and CDR2 FQNEAQ (reference sequence). V lost 3 bases to trimming and J lost 6 bases, with 8 bases between them. The CDR3 bases are TGTGCCAGCAGCTTGGCAGGGGATGAAAAACTGTTTTTT. Protein: CASSLAGDEKLFF.

The table lists this clone with a few counts. It may be a read error: a sequence one base away is much more abundant. The V gene is TRBV12-3 or TRBV12-4, the J gene TRBJ2-3, with D maybe TRBD1 (6 bases). V lost 1 base, J lost 2 bases, and 13 bases lay in between. The CDR3 is made up of 16 amino acids. Written as DNA, the CDR3 is TGTGCCAGCAGTTTAGTGATTCACAGGGCCACAGATACGCAGTATTTT. Translated: CASSLVIHRATDTQYF.